These 24 T cell receptor beta chains originate from one sample sequenced in a study of T cell changes during pregnancy in multiple sclerosis. Clones were read by immunoSEQ multiplex PCR, and TCRdb kept only the in-frame ones, dropping some. The sample has about 43,000 clones; roughly 88% are singletons. The specimen comprised peripheral blood, sampled in the second trimester of pregnancy. These TCRs come from a female donor in good health, enrolled as a control in a pregnancy study.

This chain connects TRBV29-1 to TRBJ2-2, with TRBD1 matching over 10 bases. V dropped 7 bases and J dropped 4; count of bases not matched to a gene: 6. The CDR3 runs 14 residues. Germline V gene lookup returns CDR1 SQVTM and CDR2 ANQGSEA. The CDR3 coding sequence is TGCAGCGCCGTTGGACAGGGGGTCACCGGGGAGCTGTTTTTT. As protein: CSAVGQGVTGELFF.

This clone has a handful of counts. The sample has other DNA sequences that encode this CDR3 too. This rearrangement joins TRBV18 to TRBJ1-2; D may be TRBD1 (6 bases). Per the germline V gene, CDR1 is KGHSH and CDR2 is LQKENI. V gave up 3 bases and J gave up 8 bases, with 7 bases separating them. The CDR3 is 11 amino acids. The CDR3: CASSPGQGYTF. In nucleotides, the CDR3 is TGTGCCAGCTCACCCGGACAGGGCTACACCTTC.

The gene calls are TRBV4-2 and TRBJ2-1; 11 bases align to TRBD2. Looked up from germline, CDR1 is LGHNA and CDR2 is YNFKEQ. The CDR3 covers 15 residues. With V trimmed by 1 base and J by 7 bases, 3 bases remained unmatched. The CDR3 DNA sequence: TGTGCCAGCAGCCAAGTACCTAGCGGGAGGAATGAGCAGTTCTTC. Translated, it gives CASSQVPSGRNEQFF.

This chain joins TRBV4-3 and TRBJ2-7; D might be TRBD2 (5 bases). The V gene's germline CDR1 is LGHNA and CDR2 YSLEER. CDR3 length equals 15 residues. Trimming cost V 1 base and J 0 bases, with 10 bases left between them. The CDR3, as DNA: TGCGCCAGCAGCCAAGGGCAGGCGGGCTCCTACGAGCAGTACTTC. Translated: CASSQGQAGSYEQYF.

The count of this clone is one. The V call is TRBV30, the J call TRBJ1-6, with D unresolved. Germline CDR1 and CDR2: GTSNPN and SVGIG (reference sequence). The CDR3 extends over 11 amino acids. Trimming left V 0 bases short and J 11 bases short, with 5 bases between. The CDR3 region has the DNA TGTGCCTGGAGTGTACTCACACCCCTCCACTTT. Amino acid sequence: CAWSVLTPLHF.

This rearrangement joins TRBV6-1 to TRBJ1-1, with TRBD1 as a possible D gene (6 bases). Germline V gene lookup returns CDR1 MNHNS and CDR2 SASEGT. The CDR3 is 12 amino acids. V gave up 10 bases and J gave up 9 bases, with 18 bases separating them. The CDR3 coding sequence is TGTGCCATTAGCTTAGGGGGATGGAAAGCTTTCTTT. Translation gives CAISLGGWKAFF.

This clone was counted a single time. The J gene is TRBJ2-2, the V gene TRBV2; a possible D gene is TRBD2 (6 bases). The CDR3 is 13 residues long. The germline V and J ends were trimmed by 6 bases and 5 bases, with 10 bases remaining between them. Germline CDR1 reads SNHLY; CDR2 reads FYNNEI. DNA for the CDR3: TGTGCCAGCAGCCCGACTAGTACCGGGGAGCTGTTTTTT. This encodes CASSPTSTGELFF.

This chain joins TRBV7-2 and TRBJ1-5; unclear D gene. V lost 1 base to trimming and J lost 10 bases, with 11 bases between them. The CDR3 consists of 13 residues. CDR1 and CDR2 from the germline V gene are SGHTA and FQGNSA. This chain's CDR3 is CASSLVLGSPQHF. The CDR3, as DNA: TGTGCCAGCAGCTTAGTTTTGGGCTCTCCCCAGCATTTT.

The rearrangement links TRBV7-2 to TRBJ1-5; 7 nucleotides align to TRBD1. Trimming removed 4 bases from V and 1 base from J; junction bases left unmatched: 13. Germline V CDR1 and CDR2: SGHTA, FQGNSA. This CDR3 is 18 amino acids long. The CDR3 loop is CASSWVLEGGRSNQPQHF. The CDR3 DNA reads TGTGCCAGCAGCTGGGTCCTAGAAGGGGGCCGAAGCAATCAGCCCCAGCATTTT.

The rearrangement uses TRBV5-1 and TRBJ2-1; 7 nucleotides match TRBD2. The germline V gene has CDR1 SGHRS and CDR2 YFSETQ. V lost 0 bases, J lost 5 bases, and 5 bases stayed unmatched. CDR3 length equals 15 residues. CDR3 residues: CASSLVASGNNEQFF. The CDR3 DNA sequence: TGCGCCAGCAGCTTGGTGGCTAGCGGAAACAATGAGCAGTTCTTC.

The chain couples TRBV18 to TRBJ1-2; D uncertain. CDR1 is KGHSH, CDR2 LQKENI, per germline. This CDR3 contains 15 residues. Trimming removed 6 bases from V and 4 bases from J, with 18 bases in between. CDR3 DNA: TGTGCCAGCTCCCAGGAACCGGCGCCGTCCTATGGCTACACCTTC. It translates to CASSQEPAPSYGYTF.

The chain has TRBV11-3 and TRBJ2-5; the match to TRBD2 covers 9 bases. Trimming took 6 bases from V and 7 from J; bases not matched to a gene: 12. The V gene's germline CDR1 is SGHNT and CDR2 YENEEA. This CDR3 is 15 amino acids long. CDR3 bases: TGTGCCAGCAGTTTGTCTAGCGGGGATAGTGGGACCCAGTACTTC. The encoded protein is CASSLSSGDSGTQYF.

The rearrangement joins TRBV7-2 to TRBJ1-1, with 9 bases fitting TRBD1. The CDR3 spans 14 residues. Per germline, CDR1 SGHTA and CDR2 FQGNSA. J was trimmed by 7 bases and V by 4 bases; bases with no gene match: 7. CDR3 amino acids: CASSSGTGLGEAFF. CDR3 DNA sequence: TGTGCCAGCAGCTCGGGGACAGGGTTAGGTGAAGCTTTCTTT.

The gene calls are TRBV9 and TRBJ2-1, with 15 bases lining up with TRBD2. From germline, CDR1 is SGDLS and CDR2 YYNGEE. Unmatched junction bases numbered 9, after V lost 4 bases and J lost 10 bases. The CDR3 length is 16 residues. The DNA for the CDR3 is TGTGCCAGCAGCCTAACAGGACTAGCGGGAGGGGGGGAGCAGTTCTTC. It codes for CASSLTGLAGGGEQFF.

V and J are TRBV6-5 and TRBJ1-2; TRBD1 agrees at 7 bases. J was trimmed by 6 bases and V by 2 bases; bases with no gene match: 3. CDR1 MNHEY and CDR2 SVGAGI come from the germline V gene. This CDR3 spans 13 amino acids. CDR3: CASSYNQGDGYTF. In DNA, the CDR3 is TGTGCCAGCAGTTACAATCAGGGGGATGGCTACACCTTC.

The rearrangement uses TRBV2 and TRBJ2-1; D is unresolved. Germline CDR1 and CDR2: SNHLY and FYNNEI. V lost 4 bases, J lost 3 bases, and 10 bases lay in between. This CDR3 contains 14 residues. CDR3: CASSGSVVYNEQFF. The DNA of the CDR3 is TGTGCCAGCAGTGGAAGCGTCGTCTACAATGAGCAGTTCTTC.

The chain recombines TRBV28 with TRBJ2-4; TRBD2 matches 10 bases. CDR3 length: 18 amino acids. The germline gives CDR1 MDHEN, CDR2 SYDVKM. Trimming took 4 bases from V and 0 from J; bases not matched to a gene: 9. The CDR3, as DNA: TGTGCCAGCAGTTCAAGCGGGGGGGCCAGTCTAGCCAAAAACATTCAGTACTTC. This codes for CASSSSGGASLAKNIQYF.

This sequence joins TRBV25-1 and TRBJ2-1; 11 bases line up with TRBD2. There are 16 residues in the CDR3. From germline, CDR1 is MGHDK and CDR2 SYGVNS. J was trimmed by 6 bases and V by 5 bases; bases with no gene match: 9. The CDR3 bases are TGTGCCAGCAGTAACCGGGGGACTAGCGGAGGCAATGAGCAGTTCTTC. Its translation: CASSNRGTSGGNEQFF.

The chain employs TRBV5-4 and TRBJ2-1; tentative D call: TRBD2 (5 bases). Trimming shortened V by 4 bases and J by 3 bases, and 8 bases separated the two germline ends. The CDR3 sequence is 13 residues long. Germline V gives CDR1 SGHNT, CDR2 YYREEE (reference sequence). CDR3 sequence: CASSRTLYNEQFF. In DNA form, the CDR3 reads TGTGCCAGCAGCCGGACTCTCTACAATGAGCAGTTCTTC.

The chain joins TRBV7-8 to TRBJ2-1; a possible D gene is TRBD1 (5 bases). CDR3 length: 15 residues. Germline values: CDR1 SGHVS, CDR2 FQNEAQ. The V end lost 1 base, the J end lost 0 bases, and 7 bases lay between the germline ends. The CDR3 nucleotides are TGTGCCAGCAGCTTAGGGGGCGACTCCTACAATGAGCAGTTCTTC. It yields the protein CASSLGGDSYNEQFF. Variable domain in full (rest from reference TRBV7-8 and TRBJ2-1): GAGVSQSPRYKVAKRGQDVALRCDPISGHVSLFWYQQALGQGPEFLTYFQNEAQLDKSGLPSDRFFAERPEGSVSTLKIQRTQQEDSAVYLCASSLGGDSYNEQFFGPGTRLTVL.

This chain connects TRBV6-6 to TRBJ2-5, with 8 positions matching TRBD1. Trimming cost V 11 bases and J 1 base; bases outside gene matches: 9. The germline V gene has CDR1 MNHNY and CDR2 SVGAGI (reference sequence). The CDR3 runs to 14 residues. The CDR3 here is CAGAGTGSQETQYF. The CDR3 nucleotides read TGTGCCGGGGCCGGGACAGGCTCCCAAGAGACCCAGTACTTC.

This rearrangement joins TRBV9 to TRBJ2-5; 10 bases match TRBD2. There are 17 residues in the CDR3. The ends lost 0 bases at V and 0 bases at J; junction bases unmatched: 5. The germline V gene encodes CDR1 SGDLS and CDR2 YYNGEE. CDR3 DNA sequence: TGTGCCAGCAGCGTAGCTAGTAGCGGGGGGTACCAAGAGACCCAGTACTTC. Translated, it gives CASSVASSGGYQETQYF.

The rearrangement joins TRBV30 to TRBJ2-1; 13 bases are a match to TRBD2. Germline CDR1 and CDR2: GTSNPN and SVGIG (reference sequence). With 2 bases clipped from V and 2 bases from J, the junction kept 3 bases outside the gene matches. CDR3 length equals 16 residues. The CDR3 loop reads CAWSMTSGRPYNEQFF. In DNA form, the CDR3 reads TGTGCCTGGAGTATGACTAGCGGGAGGCCCTACAATGAGCAGTTCTTC.

The rearrangement joins TRBV7-9 to TRBJ2-3; TRBD1 matches 7 bases. This CDR3 contains 15 residues. With V trimmed by 4 bases and J by 4 bases, 8 bases remained unmatched. CDR1 SEHNR and CDR2 FQNEAQ come from the germline V gene (reference sequence). The CDR3 DNA is TGTGCCAGCAGCTCTTCGACAGGGTTGGCAGATACGCAGTATTTT. The encoded protein is CASSSSTGLADTQYF.